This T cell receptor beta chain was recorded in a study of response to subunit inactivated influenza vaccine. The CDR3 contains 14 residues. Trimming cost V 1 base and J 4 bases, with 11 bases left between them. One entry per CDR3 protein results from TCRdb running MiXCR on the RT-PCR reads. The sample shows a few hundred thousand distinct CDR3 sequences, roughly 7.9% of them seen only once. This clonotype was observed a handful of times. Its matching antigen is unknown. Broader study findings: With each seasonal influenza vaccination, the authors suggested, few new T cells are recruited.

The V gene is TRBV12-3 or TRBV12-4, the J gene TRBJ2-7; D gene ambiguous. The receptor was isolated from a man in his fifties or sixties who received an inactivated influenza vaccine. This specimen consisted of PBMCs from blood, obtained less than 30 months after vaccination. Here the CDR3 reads CASSLGSKAYEQYF. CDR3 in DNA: TGTGCCAGCAGTTTAGGGTCCAAAGCTTACGAGCAGTACTTC.